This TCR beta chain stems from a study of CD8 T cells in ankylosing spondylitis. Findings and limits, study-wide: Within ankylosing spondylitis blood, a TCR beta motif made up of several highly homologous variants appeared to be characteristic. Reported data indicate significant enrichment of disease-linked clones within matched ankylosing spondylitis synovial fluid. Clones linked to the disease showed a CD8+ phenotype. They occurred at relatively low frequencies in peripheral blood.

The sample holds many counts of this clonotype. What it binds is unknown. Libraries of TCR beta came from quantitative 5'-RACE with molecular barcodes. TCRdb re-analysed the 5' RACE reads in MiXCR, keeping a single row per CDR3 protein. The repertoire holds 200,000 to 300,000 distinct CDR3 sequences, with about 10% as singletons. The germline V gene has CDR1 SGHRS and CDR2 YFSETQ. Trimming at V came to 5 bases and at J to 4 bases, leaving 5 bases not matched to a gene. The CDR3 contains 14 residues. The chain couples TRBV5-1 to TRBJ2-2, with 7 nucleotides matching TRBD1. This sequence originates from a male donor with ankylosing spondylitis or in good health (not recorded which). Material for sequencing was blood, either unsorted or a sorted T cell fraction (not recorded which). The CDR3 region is CASREGQSTGELFF. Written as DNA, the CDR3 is TGCGCCAGCAGAGAGGGACAGTCCACCGGGGAGCTGTTTTTT.